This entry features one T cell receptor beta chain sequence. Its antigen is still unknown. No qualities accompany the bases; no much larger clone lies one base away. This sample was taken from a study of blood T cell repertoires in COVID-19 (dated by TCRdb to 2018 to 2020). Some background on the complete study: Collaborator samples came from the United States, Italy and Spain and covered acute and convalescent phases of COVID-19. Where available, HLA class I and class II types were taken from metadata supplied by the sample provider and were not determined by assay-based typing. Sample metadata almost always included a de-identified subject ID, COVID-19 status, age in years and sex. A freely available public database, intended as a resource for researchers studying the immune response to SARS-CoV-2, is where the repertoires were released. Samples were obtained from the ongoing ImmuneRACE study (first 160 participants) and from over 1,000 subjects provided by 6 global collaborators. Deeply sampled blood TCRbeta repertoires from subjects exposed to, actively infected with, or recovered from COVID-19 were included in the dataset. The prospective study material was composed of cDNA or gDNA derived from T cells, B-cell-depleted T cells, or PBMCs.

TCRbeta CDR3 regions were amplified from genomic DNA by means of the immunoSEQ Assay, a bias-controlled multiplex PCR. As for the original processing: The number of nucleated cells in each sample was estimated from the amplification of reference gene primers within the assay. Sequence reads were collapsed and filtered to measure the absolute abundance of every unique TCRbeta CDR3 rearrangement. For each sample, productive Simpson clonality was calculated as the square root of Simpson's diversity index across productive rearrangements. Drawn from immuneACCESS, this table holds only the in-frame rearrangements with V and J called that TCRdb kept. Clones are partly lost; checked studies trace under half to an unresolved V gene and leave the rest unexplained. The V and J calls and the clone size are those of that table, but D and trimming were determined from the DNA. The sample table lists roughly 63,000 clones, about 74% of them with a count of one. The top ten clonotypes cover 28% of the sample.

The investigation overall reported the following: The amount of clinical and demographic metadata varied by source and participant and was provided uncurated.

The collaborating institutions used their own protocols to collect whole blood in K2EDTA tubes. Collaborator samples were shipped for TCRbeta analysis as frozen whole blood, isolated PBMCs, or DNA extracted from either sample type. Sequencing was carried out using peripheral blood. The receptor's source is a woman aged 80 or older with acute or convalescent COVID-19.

CDR3 loop: CASSGLRNQPQHF. The nucleotides are TGTGCCAGCAGCGGACTGAGGAATCAGCCCCAGCATTTT. The chain employs TRBV6-2 or TRBV6-3 and TRBJ1-5, with the D gene too uncertain to name. Looking up the germline V gene yields CDR1 MNHEY and CDR2 SVGEGT. Measured from the cysteine to the phenylalanine, the CDR3 is 13 residues long. Only CDR3 DNA is held: 39 bases, read in frame from base 1. Between the V and J ends, shortened by 6 bases and 4 bases respectively, the junction contains 10 bases.